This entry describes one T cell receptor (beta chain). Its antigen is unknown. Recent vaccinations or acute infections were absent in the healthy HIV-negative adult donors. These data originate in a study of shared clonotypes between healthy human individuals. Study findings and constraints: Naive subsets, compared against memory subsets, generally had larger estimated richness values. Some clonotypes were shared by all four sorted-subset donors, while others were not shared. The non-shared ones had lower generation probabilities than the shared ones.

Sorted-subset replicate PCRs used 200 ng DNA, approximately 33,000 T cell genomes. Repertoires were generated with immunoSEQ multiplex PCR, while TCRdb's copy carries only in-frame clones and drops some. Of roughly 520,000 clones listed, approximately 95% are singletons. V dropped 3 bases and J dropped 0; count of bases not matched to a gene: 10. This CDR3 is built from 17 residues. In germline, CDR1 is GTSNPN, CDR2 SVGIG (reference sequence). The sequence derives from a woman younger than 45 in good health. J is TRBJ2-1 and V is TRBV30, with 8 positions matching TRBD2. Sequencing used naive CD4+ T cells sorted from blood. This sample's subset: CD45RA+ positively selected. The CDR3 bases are TGTGCCTGGAGCCGTTGGGGCGGGGGGAGCTCCTACAATGAGCAGTTCTTC. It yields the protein CAWSRWGGGSSYNEQFF.